Here is one T cell receptor beta chain with its context. Its specificity is not known. The sample is drawn from a study of blood T cells in healthy people across ages. Study conclusions and caveats: Higher diversity and more naive CD4+ cells were features of long-lived donors, compared to aged donors.

The germline V gene encodes CDR1 DFQATT and CDR2 SNEGSKA (reference sequence). V lost 1 base and J lost 4, with 19 bases in between. CDR3 size: 17 residues. A second PCR, run for about 7 to 11 cycles, used a sample-barcoded 5' primer plus a J-beta primer mix. TCRdb re-derived calls from the 5' RACE reads in MiXCR, one entry per CDR3 protein. The sample contains around 1,600,000 distinct CDR3 sequences, 42% of which appear only once. The chain is built from TRBV20-1 and TRBJ2-2, with a weak D call TRBD1 (6 bases). The sequenced material came from blood. The sequence was collected from a young woman in good health. CDR3 sequence reads: CSARAERRIGGTGELFF. CDR3 coding DNA: TGCAGTGCTAGAGCGGAGCGGAGGATAGGGGGCACCGGGGAGCTGTTTTTT.